This TCR beta chain originates from a study of shared clonotypes between healthy human individuals. On this clone itself: Antigen: not known. At one of its ends the junction is not consistent with the germline gene, which may arise from a read error.

As originally analysed: Because ImmunoSEQ provided only junction sequences with no quality scores, the filtering differed. Only in-frame clones appear in the TCRdb table, and some are missing; sequencing was by immunoSEQ multiplex PCR. V and J calls and clone size are given by that table; D and trimming were obtained from the DNA. The table lists 2 million to 2.5 million clones, roughly 94% of them singletons. Germline CDR1 reads KGHSH; CDR2 reads LQKENI. The CDR3 has 15 residues. General observations from the study: For naive CD4 cells, around 5% of clonotypes were shared across a handful of donors.

This receptor was obtained from a man between 18 and 29 years old in good health. Material for sequencing was naive CD4+ T cells sorted from blood. Subset in this sample: CD45RA+ positively selected. V gene TRBV18 combines with J gene TRBJ1-4; tentative D call: TRBD1 (5 bases). In nucleotides, the CDR3 is TGTGCCAGCTCACCCGGCGGGGGGACTAAGGAAAAACTGTTTTTT. Translated, it gives CASSPGGGTKEKLFF.